This TCR beta chain came from a study of neoadjuvant anti-PD-1 for oral cavity cancer. Study background: Around day 43, patients without progression received a fourth nivolumab dose before surgery.

The table came from immunoSEQ multiplex PCR; TCRdb's copy has only in-frame clones and leaves some out. This table holds 17,000 or so clones, around two thirds found once. The V segment lost 6 bases and the J segment 0 bases; nucleotides outside the gene matches: 4. The CDR3 extends over 17 amino acids. Germline V lookup: CDR1 SNHLY, CDR2 FYNNEI. Study-level results: Each response group had just a few patients in TCR analyses.

With respect to this clone: The antigen remains unidentified.

Stage II-IVA oral cavity squamous cell carcinoma was new and untreated by systemic or radiation therapy. Blood cells were analyzed directly, without culture or expansion. This rearrangement joins TRBV2 to TRBJ2-2, with 13 nucleotides matching TRBD2. This sequence originates from a person between 35 and 79 years old with oral cavity squamous cell carcinoma. The sequenced sample was PBMCs, obtained before nivolumab (anti-PD-1) treatment. The CDR3 region has the DNA TGTGCCAGCAGGACCGGGACTAGCGGGGCGAACACCGGGGAGCTGTTTTTT. It is translated as CASRTGTSGANTGELFF.